These T cell receptor beta chains were read from a single sample in a study of blood T cells in healthy people across ages. TCRdb re-derived calls from the 5' RACE reads in MiXCR, one entry per CDR3 protein. The sample holds about 1.7 million distinct CDR3 sequences, 28% seen once. Sequencing used blood. All receptors derive from a woman aged 30 to 39 in good health. Both conserved end residues are part of each CDR3. D genes are given only for firm matches. The listing skips clone size in some rows; elsewhere it reads once, few, many or a size class.

v_gene: TRBV9
j_gene: TRBJ2-1
d_gene: -
abundance: few
CDR3nt: TGTGCCAGCAGCGTAGAGCCCCGGGCTGCGGCGGCTTACAATGAGCAGTTCTTC
CDR3aa: CASSVEPRAAAAYNEQFF

v_gene: TRBV2
j_gene: TRBJ2-5
d_gene: TRBD2
abundance: few
CDR3nt: TGTGCCAGCAGTGAATGGGCTAAAGCGGGAGGGCCGGGAGAGACCCAGTACTTC
CDR3aa: CASSEWAKAGGPGETQYF

v_gene: TRBV11-1
j_gene: TRBJ2-1
d_gene: -
abundance: few
CDR3nt: TGTGCCAGCAGCATTAGCGCGAATGAGCAGTTCTTC
CDR3aa: CASSISANEQFF

v_gene: TRBV20-1
j_gene: TRBJ2-5
d_gene: TRBD1
abundance: few
CDR3nt: TGCAGTGCTAGGGGGACAGGGAATTACCATGAGCAGTACTTC
CDR3aa: CSARGTGNYHEQYF

v_gene: TRBV15
j_gene: TRBJ2-5
d_gene: -
abundance: -
CDR3nt: TGTGCCACCAGCAGAGATGGCGGGTCGACCCGAGGGGAGACCCAGTACTTC
CDR3aa: CATSRDGGSTRGETQYF

v_gene: TRBV5-1
j_gene: TRBJ1-2
d_gene: -
abundance: once
CDR3nt: TGCGCCAGCAGCCCGTCCAGTCAGGGTTTTATGGGTGGCTACACCTTC
CDR3aa: CASSPSSQGFMGGYTF

v_gene: TRBV7-2
j_gene: TRBJ2-1
d_gene: TRBD2
abundance: -
CDR3nt: TGTGCCAGCAGCTCAACCAGGGGACTAGTGGGTGGGAATGAGCAGTTCTTC
CDR3aa: CASSSTRGLVGGNEQFF

v_gene: TRBV12-3/TRBV12-4
j_gene: TRBJ1-1
d_gene: -
abundance: few
CDR3nt: TGTGCCAGCAGTTTCGGAGTACGTGAGTACACTGAAGCTTTCTTT
CDR3aa: CASSFGVREYTEAFF

v_gene: TRBV5-6
j_gene: TRBJ1-5
d_gene: -
abundance: -
CDR3nt: TGTGCCAGCAGCTTCGGGGCAGGGGCAAGCAATCAGCCCCAGCATTTT
CDR3aa: CASSFGAGASNQPQHF

v_gene: TRBV5-1
j_gene: TRBJ2-3
d_gene: -
abundance: many
CDR3nt: TGTGCCAGCAGCTTAGAGCCTAGCACAGATACGCAGTATTTT
CDR3aa: CASSLEPSTDTQYF

v_gene: TRBV12-3/TRBV12-4
j_gene: TRBJ1-2
d_gene: TRBD1
abundance: few
CDR3nt: TGTGCCAGCAGTTTAGCTAAGGGGGCCGATAACTATGGCTACACCTTC
CDR3aa: CASSLAKGADNYGYTF

v_gene: TRBV27
j_gene: TRBJ2-7
d_gene: TRBD1
abundance: few
CDR3nt: TGTGCCAGCAGACAAACCGGGACAGGGTTGGTAGGCGAGCAGTACTTC
CDR3aa: CASRQTGTGLVGEQYF

v_gene: TRBV6-6
j_gene: TRBJ2-7
d_gene: -
abundance: few
CDR3nt: TGTGCCAGCAGTTACTCGGGCGGGTCCCACGAGCAGTACTTC
CDR3aa: CASSYSGGSHEQYF

v_gene: TRBV12-3/TRBV12-4
j_gene: TRBJ2-1
d_gene: -
abundance: -
CDR3nt: TGTGCCAGCAACGAGAACGGAGTCTTGTATGAGCAGTTCTTC
CDR3aa: CASNENGVLYEQFF

v_gene: TRBV29-1
j_gene: TRBJ1-6
d_gene: -
abundance: -
CDR3nt: TGCAGCGTCAAGACAGAGACTTATAATTCACCCCTCCACTTT
CDR3aa: CSVKTETYNSPLHF

v_gene: TRBV28
j_gene: TRBJ1-2
d_gene: -
abundance: -
CDR3nt: TGTGCCAGCAGGGCCCGCGGGGGGATCTATGGCTACACCTTC
CDR3aa: CASRARGGIYGYTF

v_gene: TRBV10-3
j_gene: TRBJ1-6
d_gene: -
abundance: -
CDR3nt: TGTGCCATCAGTGATGGTCAGAGCTATAATTCACCCCTCCACTTT
CDR3aa: CAISDGQSYNSPLHF

v_gene: TRBV5-1
j_gene: TRBJ1-5
d_gene: TRBD1
abundance: many
CDR3nt: TGCGCCAGCAGCCCTGGGACAGGGGAGGAACAGCCCCAGCATTTT
CDR3aa: CASSPGTGEEQPQHF

v_gene: TRBV14
j_gene: TRBJ1-1
d_gene: -
abundance: -
CDR3nt: TGTGCCAGCAGCATGGGGGTCACGGACACTGAAGCTTTCTTT
CDR3aa: CASSMGVTDTEAFF

v_gene: TRBV10-3
j_gene: TRBJ2-5
d_gene: TRBD2
abundance: -
CDR3nt: TGTGCCACCGGACTAGCGGGAGAAGAGACCCAGTACTTC
CDR3aa: CATGLAGEETQYF

v_gene: TRBV20-1
j_gene: TRBJ2-1
d_gene: TRBD2
abundance: few
CDR3nt: TGCAGTGCTAGAGGACTAGCGGGGGGATCTTACAATGAGCAGTTCTTC
CDR3aa: CSARGLAGGSYNEQFF

v_gene: TRBV6-9
j_gene: TRBJ2-7
d_gene: -
abundance: -
CDR3nt: TGTGCCAGCAGTTATGGGCAGGACTCCTACGAGCAGTACTTC
CDR3aa: CASSYGQDSYEQYF

v_gene: TRBV28
j_gene: TRBJ2-7
d_gene: -
abundance: -
CDR3nt: TGTGCCACCGACAGGAGCTCCTACGAGCAGTACTTC
CDR3aa: CATDRSSYEQYF

v_gene: TRBV7-2
j_gene: TRBJ1-6
d_gene: -
abundance: -
CDR3nt: TGTGCCAGCAGCTTAGGGACAGTGGTTAATTCACCCCTCCACTTT
CDR3aa: CASSLGTVVNSPLHF

v_gene: TRBV7-2
j_gene: TRBJ1-6
d_gene: -
abundance: -
CDR3nt: TGTGCCAGCAGCTTTTCACAGGGAGCTTATAATTCACCCCTCCACTTT
CDR3aa: CASSFSQGAYNSPLHF

v_gene: TRBV3-1
j_gene: TRBJ1-4
d_gene: -
abundance: few
CDR3nt: TGTGCCAGCAGCCTCCGGGACACTGCTAATGAAAAACTGTTTTTT
CDR3aa: CASSLRDTANEKLFF

v_gene: TRBV7-9
j_gene: TRBJ1-2
d_gene: -
abundance: -
CDR3nt: TGTGCCAGCAGCTCCTTCGTCACCGAGAGACATGGCTACACCTTC
CDR3aa: CASSSFVTERHGYTF

v_gene: TRBV16
j_gene: TRBJ1-5
d_gene: -
abundance: -
CDR3nt: TGTGCCAGCAGCCGGAGAAATAGCAATCAGCCCCAGCATTTT
CDR3aa: CASSRRNSNQPQHF

v_gene: TRBV20-1
j_gene: TRBJ2-3
d_gene: -
abundance: -
CDR3nt: TGCAGTGTTGGCCGGGAGTATTTT
CDR3aa: CSVGREYF

v_gene: TRBV20-1
j_gene: TRBJ1-2
d_gene: -
abundance: -
CDR3nt: TGCAGTGCTACTGTCCCCGGAAGGGGCGGCTATGGCTACACCTTC
CDR3aa: CSATVPGRGGYGYTF

v_gene: TRBV15
j_gene: TRBJ1-1
d_gene: -
abundance: -
CDR3nt: TGTGCCACCAGCAGATACATACAAGTGGACACTGAAGCTTTCTTT
CDR3aa: CATSRYIQVDTEAFF

v_gene: TRBV20-1
j_gene: TRBJ2-1
d_gene: TRBD2
abundance: -
CDR3nt: TGCAGTGCTAGAGACCCGGGACTAGCCGGGGACAATGAGCAGTTCTTC
CDR3aa: CSARDPGLAGDNEQFF

v_gene: TRBV7-9
j_gene: TRBJ2-1
d_gene: TRBD2
abundance: few
CDR3nt: TGTGCCAGCAGCCCACAACTGGGGACTAGCTACGATGAGCAGTTCTTC
CDR3aa: CASSPQLGTSYDEQFF

v_gene: TRBV9
j_gene: TRBJ2-2
d_gene: -
abundance: few
CDR3nt: TGTGCCAGCAGCTCTTCACTCAGCGCACCGAACACCGGGGAGCTGTTTTTT
CDR3aa: CASSSSLSAPNTGELFF

v_gene: TRBV5-1
j_gene: TRBJ1-2
d_gene: -
abundance: -
CDR3nt: TGCGCCAGCAGCTCCGAGACGGGATTCCTTGGCTACACCTTC
CDR3aa: CASSSETGFLGYTF

v_gene: TRBV6-1
j_gene: TRBJ2-7
d_gene: TRBD1
abundance: -
CDR3nt: TGTGCCAGCAGGCTACGGAGCCCGGGACAGAGCATCTACGAGCAGTACTTC
CDR3aa: CASRLRSPGQSIYEQYF

v_gene: TRBV5-6
j_gene: TRBJ2-7
d_gene: -
abundance: many
CDR3nt: TGTGCCAGCAGCCCCGGACTCCGCCACGAGCAGTACTTC
CDR3aa: CASSPGLRHEQYF

v_gene: TRBV6-5
j_gene: TRBJ1-6
d_gene: -
abundance: few
CDR3nt: TGTGCCAGCAGTTACTTGGGGGATTCACCCCTCCACTTT
CDR3aa: CASSYLGDSPLHF

v_gene: TRBV7-6
j_gene: TRBJ2-6
d_gene: -
abundance: few
CDR3nt: TGTGCCAGCAGCCCAGGGGTTCCTGGGGCCAACGTCCTGACTTTC
CDR3aa: CASSPGVPGANVLTF

v_gene: TRBV7-2
j_gene: TRBJ2-3
d_gene: TRBD2
abundance: -
CDR3nt: TGTGCCAACTCACTTGGGGCTAGCGGGAGGGATACGCAGTATTTT
CDR3aa: CANSLGASGRDTQYF

v_gene: TRBV30
j_gene: TRBJ2-7
d_gene: -
abundance: once
CDR3nt: TGTGCCTGGAGTGGGTCCTTAGTGGACGAGCAGTACTTC
CDR3aa: CAWSGSLVDEQYF

v_gene: TRBV18
j_gene: TRBJ2-5
d_gene: -
abundance: many
CDR3nt: TGTGCCAGCTCACCAGTCGGAGGGGAGACCCAGTACTTC
CDR3aa: CASSPVGGETQYF

v_gene: TRBV6-6
j_gene: TRBJ1-2
d_gene: -
abundance: few
CDR3nt: TGTGCCAGCAGTTTGAAACGGGGCGAAGGGGGCTACACCTTC
CDR3aa: CASSLKRGEGGYTF

v_gene: TRBV12-3/TRBV12-4
j_gene: TRBJ2-7
d_gene: -
abundance: -
CDR3nt: TGTGCCAGCAGTCCCATAGCGGAGCCCTACGAGCAGTACTTC
CDR3aa: CASSPIAEPYEQYF

v_gene: TRBV5-5
j_gene: TRBJ2-5
d_gene: -
abundance: once
CDR3nt: TGTGCCAGCAGATCACAGGGAAAAGAGACCCAGTACTTC
CDR3aa: CASRSQGKETQYF

v_gene: TRBV15
j_gene: TRBJ2-3
d_gene: TRBD2
abundance: -
CDR3nt: TGTGCCACCAGCTCCGAGTCTAGCGGGAGGGGCACAGATACGCAGTATTTT
CDR3aa: CATSSESSGRGTDTQYF

v_gene: TRBV5-1
j_gene: TRBJ2-1
d_gene: TRBD2
abundance: few
CDR3nt: TGCGCCAGCAGCTTGGAGTACGGGGGGAACAATGAGCAGTTCTTC
CDR3aa: CASSLEYGGNNEQFF